This TCR beta chain was identified in a study of T cells in Graves' hyperthyroidism and ophthalmopathy. The germline V gene has CDR1 LNHNV and CDR2 YYDKDF (reference sequence). CDR3 length: 17 residues. V was pared by 0 bases and J by 9 bases, with 21 bases between. TCR beta CDR3 regions were amplified from RNA transcripts. Carried out on the TCR CDR3, a first-round RT-PCR used the HTBI primer set. TCRdb independently ran MiXCR on the multiplex PCR reads; one entry per CDR3 protein. Of 660,000 or so distinct CDR3 sequences in the sample, about 45% are singletons; the top ten hold approximately 7.2%. The V gene is TRBV15, the J gene TRBJ1-5; a possible D gene is TRBD1 (5 bases). The origin of this receptor is an adult man with Graves' disease, either hyperthyroidism or ophthalmopathy (not recorded which). Input material: peripheral blood or thyroid tissue (not recorded which). The CDR3 here is CATSRELRGGIIGPQHF. Written as DNA, the CDR3 is TGTGCCACCAGCAGAGAATTAAGGGGAGGAATTATCGGGCCCCAGCATTTT.